The table lists the clone carrying this TCR beta chain with a few counts. Unique molecular identifiers were affixed to single, distinct cDNA molecules. TCRdb passed the 5' RACE reads through MiXCR, listing each CDR3 protein once. The profile shows 65,000 to 85,000 distinct CDR3 sequences, about 12% of them singletons. With 1 base removed from V and 6 bases from J, the gap between germline ends came to 7 bases. This CDR3 has 14 residues. The data are from a study of early T cells in non-severe SARS-CoV-2 infection. The receptor was isolated from an adult who was a healthcare worker with PCR-confirmed SARS-CoV-2 infection or an uninfected control (not recorded which). The sample consisted of whole blood. The chain links TRBV12-3 or TRBV12-4 to TRBJ1-6; D unclear. In DNA, the CDR3 is TGTGCCAGCAGTTTAGGGCAGGTTAATTCACCCCTCCACTTT. Its translation: CASSLGQVNSPLHF.